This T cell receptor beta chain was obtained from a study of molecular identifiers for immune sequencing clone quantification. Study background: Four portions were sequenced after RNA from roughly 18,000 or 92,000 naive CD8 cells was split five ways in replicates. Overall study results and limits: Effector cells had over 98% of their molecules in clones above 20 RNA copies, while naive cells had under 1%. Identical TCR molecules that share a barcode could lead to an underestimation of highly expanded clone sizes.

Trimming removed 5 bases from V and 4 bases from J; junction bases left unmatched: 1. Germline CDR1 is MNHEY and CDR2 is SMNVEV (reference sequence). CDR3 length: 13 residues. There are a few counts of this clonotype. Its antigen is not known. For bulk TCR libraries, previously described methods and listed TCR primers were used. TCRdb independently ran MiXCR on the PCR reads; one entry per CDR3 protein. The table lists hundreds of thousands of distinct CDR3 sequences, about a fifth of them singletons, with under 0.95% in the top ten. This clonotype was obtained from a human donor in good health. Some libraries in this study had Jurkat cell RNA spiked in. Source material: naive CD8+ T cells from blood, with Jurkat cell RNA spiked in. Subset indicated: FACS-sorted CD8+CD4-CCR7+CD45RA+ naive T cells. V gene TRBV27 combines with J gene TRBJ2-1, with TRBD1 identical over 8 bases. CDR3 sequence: CASSRDRYNEQFF. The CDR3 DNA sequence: TGTGCCAGCAGTCGGGACAGGTACAATGAGCAGTTCTTC.